This TCR beta chain was found in a study of blood T cell repertoires in COVID-19. Turning to the study itself: PBMCs, B-cell-depleted T cells, or T cells provided the cDNA or gDNA that made up the material.

In the original workflow: Nucleated cell counts were estimated from reference gene primer amplification. The method was immunoSEQ multiplex PCR; TCRdb's version includes in-frame clones alone and lacks a portion of them. V, J and clone size derive from that table, while D and trimming were established from the DNA sequence. The sample lists hundreds of thousands of clones, around 82% occurring once. Participants' own reports of clinical history determined their cohort assignment. V dropped 3 bases and J dropped 1; count of bases not matched to a gene: 2. From germline, CDR1 is SGHAT and CDR2 FQDESV (reference sequence). The CDR3 extends over 16 amino acids.

This TCR was recovered from a middle-aged woman with acute COVID-19. The rearrangement joins TRBV11-1 to TRBJ2-2, with 10 nucleotides matching TRBD2. What was sequenced was PBMCs or T cells enriched from blood (not recorded which). CDR3 sequence (DNA): TGTGCCAGCAGCTTCCCTAGCGGGGGGAACACCGGGGAGCTGTTTTTT. Translation: CASSFPSGGNTGELFF.